This is a list of T cell receptor beta chains from one sample in a study of shared clonotypes between healthy human individuals. The table came from immunoSEQ multiplex PCR; TCRdb's copy has only in-frame clones and leaves some out. Here the sample spans fewer than 600,000 clones, more than 65% being singletons. The sequenced sample was PBMCs. The receptors were sampled from a woman aged 40 to 50 in good health. Some clones in this sample may be carry-over from other donors' samples. Each CDR3 is given with its conserved first and last residue. Fields, in order: V gene, D gene, clone size, J gene, CDR3 protein, CDR3 DNA. A D gene is named only where the DNA matches it firmly. Where a row states a size, it is once, few, many or the class of an expanded clone; other rows omit it.

TRBV19	-	-	TRBJ1-3	CASSIGPSSGNTIYF	TGTGCCAGTAGTATCGGACCGAGCTCTGGAAACACCATATATTTT
TRBV6-1	-	-	TRBJ2-7	CASSNHRGTEQYF	TGTGCCAGCAGTAATCATCGGGGTACCGAGCAGTACTTC
TRBV6-1	TRBD2	many	TRBJ2-2	CASNAGVENTGELFF	TGTGCCAGCAACGCGGGGGTGGAGAACACCGGGGAGCTGTTTTTT
TRBV7-9	-	few	TRBJ1-1	CASSLRLNTEAFF	TGTGCCAGCAGCTTACGACTAAACACTGAAGCTTTCTTT
TRBV7-6	TRBD2	-	TRBJ2-1	CASSLAPSGAYNEQFF	TGTGCCAGCAGCTTAGCGCCTAGCGGGGCCTACAATGAGCAGTTCTTC
TRBV4-1	TRBD2	-	TRBJ2-7	CASSQTSGLLLYEQYF	TGCGCCAGCAGCCAAACTAGCGGACTACTCCTCTACGAGCAGTACTTC
TRBV10-2	TRBD2	once	TRBJ2-5	CASSDSGIAGLAYQETQYF	TGCGCCAGCAGTGACTCTGGGATAGCGGGACTAGCGTACCAAGAGACCCAGTACTTC
TRBV5-1	-	-	TRBJ1-4	CASSLTGRAEKLFF	TGCGCCAGCAGCTTGACAGGGCGGGCTGAAAAACTGTTTTTT
TRBV10-2	-	once	TRBJ1-4	CASRRGSTNEKLFF	TGCGCCAGCAGGAGGGGATCAACTAATGAAAAACTGTTTTTT
TRBV5-1	-	-	TRBJ2-2	CASSPTGGTGELFF	TGCGCCAGCAGCCCCACAGGTGGCACCGGGGAGCTGTTTTTT
TRBV28	-	-	TRBJ1-1	CASSSPVTGMNTEAFF	TGTGCCAGCAGTTCCCCCGTAACAGGGATGAACACTGAAGCTTTCTTT
TRBV10-3	-	-	TRBJ2-3	CAISDGQTTDTQYF	TGTGCCATCAGTGACGGACAGACCACAGATACGCAGTATTTT
TRBV18	-	-	TRBJ1-5	CASSPYQVSSFPNQPQHF	TGTGCCAGCTCACCATATCAGGTTTCCTCGTTTCCAAATCAGCCCCAGCATTTT
TRBV7-7	TRBD2	-	TRBJ2-1	CASSLLAGDRNEQFF	TGTGCTAGCAGCCTGCTAGCGGGAGATCGCAATGAGCAGTTCTTC
TRBV14	-	-	TRBJ1-1	CASSLNPGVLLTEAFF	TGTGCCAGCAGCCTCAATCCTGGGGTCCTGTTGACTGAAGCTTTCTTT
TRBV25-1	TRBD2	few	TRBJ2-7	CASSEGPSGTRDYEQYF	TGTGCCAGCAGTGAAGGGCCTAGCGGGACTCGCGACTACGAGCAGTACTTC
TRBV19	-	-	TRBJ1-2	CASSTPANSIYGYTF	TGTGCCAGTAGTACCCCGGCCAACTCCATCTATGGCTACACCTTC
TRBV18	TRBD1	-	TRBJ2-7	CASSPGQGVEQYF	TGTGCCAGCTCACCCGGACAGGGGGTGGAGCAGTACTTC
TRBV5-1	-	-	TRBJ2-2	CASSWGIGELFF	TGCGCCAGCAGCTGGGGGATCGGGGAGCTGTTTTTT
TRBV7-8	-	-	TRBJ2-4	CASSPRDQGNIQYF	TGTGCCAGCAGCCCCAGGGACCAAGGAAACATTCAGTACTTC
TRBV28	TRBD1	-	TRBJ1-2	CASSGTGVGYTF	TGTGCCAGCAGTGGGACAGGGGTTGGCTACACCTTC
TRBV6-6	-	-	TRBJ2-3	CASSSGSSADTQYF	TGTGCCAGCAGTTCCGGGAGTTCGGCAGATACGCAGTATTTT
TRBV7-3	-	-	TRBJ2-1	CASSGGGNNEQFF	TGTGCCAGCAGCGGGGGTGGAAACAATGAGCAGTTCTTC
TRBV7-3	TRBD1	-	TRBJ2-7	CASSRDRGRNEQYF	TGTGCCAGCAGCCGGGACAGGGGGCGAAACGAGCAGTACTTC
TRBV11-1	TRBD2	-	TRBJ2-1	CASSPGTSGRSWSYNEQFF	TGTGCCAGCAGCCCGGGGACTAGCGGGAGAAGTTGGTCCTACAATGAGCAGTTCTTC
TRBV2	-	-	TRBJ1-1	CASSEGSAFF	TGTGCCAGCAGTGAAGGTTCAGCTTTCTTT
TRBV2	TRBD2	-	TRBJ2-3	CASSARLAGPTDTQYF	TGTGCCAGCAGTGCTCGACTAGCGGGACCCACAGATACGCAGTATTTT
TRBV5-6	TRBD1	-	TRBJ1-4	CASKGQGAINEKLFF	TGTGCCAGCAAAGGACAGGGGGCAATCAATGAAAAACTGTTTTTT
TRBV28	-	-	TRBJ1-2	CASMSTLGRGSYGYTF	TGTGCCAGCATGAGTACCTTAGGTCGGGGCAGCTATGGCTACACCTTC
TRBV7-3	-	-	TRBJ2-4	CASSPLGGRGNIQYF	TGTGCCAGCAGTCCTCTCGGGGGACGAGGAAACATTCAGTACTTC
TRBV2	TRBD2	-	TRBJ2-5	CASSTSDPVTTQETQYF	TGTGCCAGCTCAACTAGCGACCCGGTCACCACTCAAGAGACCCAGTACTTC
TRBV30	TRBD2	-	TRBJ2-1	CAWRGPLAGAIEQFF	TGTGCCTGGAGGGGCCCCCTAGCGGGAGCGATTGAGCAGTTCTTC
TRBV6-5	TRBD1	-	TRBJ2-7	CASRRQGEQYF	TGTGCCAGCAGACGACAGGGCGAGCAGTACTTC
TRBV27	TRBD2	-	TRBJ2-7	CASKGRAGLPTYEQYF	TGTGCCAGCAAGGGGAGAGCGGGACTCCCAACCTACGAGCAGTACTTC
TRBV14	-	-	TRBJ1-2	CASSQGPQTNYGYTF	TGTGCCAGCAGCCAAGGCCCCCAGACTAACTATGGCTACACCTTC
TRBV9	TRBD2	few	TRBJ2-1	CASSVGGSGNEQFF	TGTGCCAGCAGCGTTGGCGGGAGTGGTAATGAGCAGTTCTTC
TRBV6-5	-	-	TRBJ2-1	CASSYSRLAVYNEQFF	TGTGCCAGCAGTTACAGTAGGCTAGCCGTCTACAATGAGCAGTTCTTC
TRBV11-2	-	-	TRBJ2-3	CASSLERVGPDTQYF	TGTGCCAGCAGCTTAGAGAGAGTCGGCCCAGATACGCAGTATTTT
TRBV19	-	once	TRBJ2-3	CASSSPRLGGTDTQYF	TGTGCCAGTAGTAGCCCCCGTCTAGGAGGCACAGATACGCAGTATTTT
TRBV6-5	-	-	TRBJ1-1	CASSYARQPGTEAFF	TGTGCCAGCAGTTATGCTCGCCAACCGGGCACTGAAGCTTTCTTT
TRBV28	-	-	TRBJ2-1	CASSRNYNEQFF	TGTGCCAGCAGCCGAAACTACAATGAGCAGTTCTTC
TRBV14	TRBD2	once	TRBJ2-2	CASSHRRAGGPNTGELFF	TGTGCCAGCAGCCATCGCCGGGCGGGAGGGCCCAATACCGGGGAGCTGTTTTTT
TRBV2	-	-	TRBJ2-3	CASSVITTEDTQYF	TGTGCCAGCAGTGTTATAACTACCGAAGATACGCAGTATTTT
TRBV19	-	-	TRBJ2-1	CASSIGTNNEQFF	TGTGCCAGTAGTATTGGGACCAACAATGAGCAGTTCTTC
TRBV6-1	TRBD2	-	TRBJ2-7	CASSEMGLAGAYEQYF	TGTGCCAGCAGTGAAATGGGGCTAGCGGGGGCCTACGAGCAGTACTTC
TRBV30	-	-	TRBJ2-7	CAWSGGGGVQYF	TGTGCCTGGAGTGGCGGGGGCGGAGTGCAGTACTTC